The 9 T cell receptor beta chains reported below all come from one sample, sequenced in a study of CD8 T cells in Susac syndrome. RNA was extracted with the RNeasy kit, and a quantity of roughly 0.5 to 1 ug was reverse transcribed using random hexamers. Using its own MiXCR run on the immunoSEQ multiplex PCR reads, TCRdb lists one record per CDR3 protein. The profile shows about 150,000 distinct CDR3 sequences, just under 97% of them singletons. Sequenced sample: CD8+ T cells from PBMCs. All receptors come from a human donor with multiple sclerosis.

The chain uses TRBV5-6 and TRBJ1-6, with a tentative D call TRBD1 (5 bases). Trimming removed 0 bases at V and 7 bases at J, with 14 bases between. This CDR3 region has 16 residues. From germline, CDR1 is SGHDT and CDR2 YYEEEE. DNA of the CDR3: TGTGCCAGCAGCTTGGAGGCCCAGGGAAGGAATTCACCCCTCCACTTT. The encoded protein is CASSLEAQGRNSPLHF.

The chain employs TRBV15 and TRBJ2-7; D ambiguous. V lost 0 bases and J 2 bases, leaving 8 bases between the germline ends. This CDR3 is built from 14 residues. Germline-derived CDR1 and CDR2 are LNHNV and YYDKDF (reference sequence). CDR3 region: CATSRDLSTYEQYV. The CDR3 DNA reads as TGTGCCACCAGCAGAGATTTGAGCACCTACGAGCAGTACGTC.

The CDR3 is CASSQGQGAYNEQFF. For the CDR3, the DNA is TGTGCCAGCAGCCAGGGACAGGGGGCCTACAATGAGCAGTTCTTC. This chain links TRBV7-3 with TRBJ2-1; 11 nucleotides align to TRBD1. This CDR3 is built from 15 residues. Germline V lookup: CDR1 SGHTA, CDR2 FQGTGA. Germline trimming cut 5 bases from V and 2 bases from J; bases unmatched to any gene: 2.

In nucleotides, the CDR3 is TGTGCCAGTACCCTCGGGAACACCATATATTTT. As protein: CASTLGNTIYF. This chain joins TRBV19 and TRBJ1-3; no firm D call. In germline, CDR1 is LNHDA, CDR2 SQIVND (reference sequence). The CDR3 loop spans 11 amino acids. V was clipped by 7 bases and J by 7 bases, with 8 bases between them.

The rearrangement joins TRBV3-1 to TRBJ2-5; D gene ambiguous. The germline CDR1 and CDR2 sequences are LGHDT and YNNKEL (reference sequence). With 4 bases removed from V and 4 bases from J, the gap between germline ends came to 7 bases. The CDR3 loop spans 12 amino acids. CDR3 protein: CASSPDRETQYF. DNA of the CDR3: TGTGCCAGCAGCCCGGACCGAGAGACCCAGTACTTC.

The chain has TRBV29-1 and TRBJ2-1, with TRBD2 identical over 9 bases. From germline, CDR1 is SQVTM and CDR2 ANQGSEA. With V trimmed by 6 bases and J by 3 bases, 9 bases remained unmatched. This CDR3 region has 15 residues. This CDR3 reads CSVMGGLADYNEQFF. CDR3 sequence (DNA): TGCAGCGTGATGGGGGGACTAGCTGACTACAATGAGCAGTTCTTC.

V gene TRBV12-5 combines with J gene TRBJ1-2, with a weak D call TRBD1 (5 bases). The germline gives CDR1 LGHNT, CDR2 FRNRAP. V was pared by 6 bases and J by 8 bases, with 16 bases between. The CDR3 runs 13 residues. CDR3 DNA sequence: TGTGCTAGTGGCCCCTCTACAGGAGGAGGCTACACCTTC. It codes for CASGPSTGGGYTF.

The chain links TRBV27 to TRBJ1-1; D is unresolved. Trimming cost V 8 bases and J 2 bases, with 9 bases left between them. CDR1 MNHEY and CDR2 SMNVEV come from the germline V gene (reference sequence). The CDR3 runs to 12 residues. The CDR3 DNA reads TGTGCCAGCGGATTTAGCAACACTGAAGCTTTCTTT. Protein product: CASGFSNTEAFF.

CDR3 nucleotide sequence: TGTGCCAGCAGTGAGACACGCTACGAGCAGTACGTC. This gives the protein CASSETRYEQYV. The chain uses TRBV2 and TRBJ2-7, with D unclear. V lost 3 bases and J 3 bases, leaving 6 bases between the germline ends. The germline V gene encodes CDR1 SNHLY and CDR2 FYNNEI. CDR3 size: 12 residues.